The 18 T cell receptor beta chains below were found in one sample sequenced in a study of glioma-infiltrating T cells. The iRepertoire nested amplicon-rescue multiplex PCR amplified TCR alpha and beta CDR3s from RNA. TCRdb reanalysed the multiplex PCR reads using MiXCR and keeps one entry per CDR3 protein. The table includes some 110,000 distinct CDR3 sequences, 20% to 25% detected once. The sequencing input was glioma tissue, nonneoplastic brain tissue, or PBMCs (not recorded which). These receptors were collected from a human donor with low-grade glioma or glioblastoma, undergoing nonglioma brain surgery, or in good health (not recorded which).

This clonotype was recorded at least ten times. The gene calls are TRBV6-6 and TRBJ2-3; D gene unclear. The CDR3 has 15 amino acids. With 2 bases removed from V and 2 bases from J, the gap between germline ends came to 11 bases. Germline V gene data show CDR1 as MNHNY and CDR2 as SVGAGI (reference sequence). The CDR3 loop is CASSYLSGNTDTQYF. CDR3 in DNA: TGTGCCAGCAGTTACCTGTCTGGTAACACAGATACGCAGTATTTT.

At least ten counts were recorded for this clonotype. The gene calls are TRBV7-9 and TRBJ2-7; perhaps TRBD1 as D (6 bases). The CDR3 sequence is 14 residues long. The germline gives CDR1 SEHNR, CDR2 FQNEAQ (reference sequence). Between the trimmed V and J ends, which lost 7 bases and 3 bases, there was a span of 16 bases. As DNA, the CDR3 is TGTGCCAGCACGGACAGTGTCCTGAACTACGAGCAGTACTTC. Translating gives CASTDSVLNYEQYF.

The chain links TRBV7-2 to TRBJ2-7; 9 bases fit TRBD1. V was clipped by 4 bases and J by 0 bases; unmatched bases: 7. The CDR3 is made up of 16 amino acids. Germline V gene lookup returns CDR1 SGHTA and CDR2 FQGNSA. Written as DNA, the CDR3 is TGTGCCAGCAGCTCTGTAAGGACAGGGGCCTCCTACGAGCAGTACTTC. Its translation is CASSSVRTGASYEQYF.

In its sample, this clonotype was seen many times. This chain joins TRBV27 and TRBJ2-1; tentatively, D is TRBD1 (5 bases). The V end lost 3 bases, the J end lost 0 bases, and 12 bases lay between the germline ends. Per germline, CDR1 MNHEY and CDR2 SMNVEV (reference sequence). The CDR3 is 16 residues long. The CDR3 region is CASSFRDYSSYNEQFF. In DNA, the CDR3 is TGTGCCAGCAGTTTCAGGGATTACAGCTCCTACAATGAGCAGTTCTTC.

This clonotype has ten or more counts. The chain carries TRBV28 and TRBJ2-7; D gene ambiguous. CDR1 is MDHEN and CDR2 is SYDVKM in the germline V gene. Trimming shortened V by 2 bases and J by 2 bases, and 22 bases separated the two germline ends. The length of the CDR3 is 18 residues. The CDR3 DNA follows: TGTGCCAGCAGTTTAAGGGCTGGAGATGGAAAGGAGACCTACGAGCAGTACTTC. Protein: CASSLRAGDGKETYEQYF. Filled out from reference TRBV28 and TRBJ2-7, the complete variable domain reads DVKVTQSSRYLVKRTGEKVFLECVQDMDHENMFWYRQDPGLGLRLIYFSYDVKMKEKGDIPEGYSVSREKKERFSLILESASTNQTSMYLCASSLRAGDGKETYEQYFGPGTRLTVT.

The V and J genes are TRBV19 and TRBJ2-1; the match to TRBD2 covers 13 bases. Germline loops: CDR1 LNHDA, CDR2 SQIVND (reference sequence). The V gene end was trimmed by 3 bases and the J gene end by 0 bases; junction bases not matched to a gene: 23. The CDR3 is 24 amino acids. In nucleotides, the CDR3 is TGTGCCAGTAGTATTCCCAGTGGCGCTGGGACTAGCGGGAAAGGCCGTAGCTCCTACAATGAGCAGTTCTTC. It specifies CASSIPSGAGTSGKGRSSYNEQFF.

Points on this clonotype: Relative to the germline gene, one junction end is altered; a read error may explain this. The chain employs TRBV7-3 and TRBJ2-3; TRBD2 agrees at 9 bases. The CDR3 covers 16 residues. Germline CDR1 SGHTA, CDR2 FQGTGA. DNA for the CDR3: TGTGCCAGCAGCGCTTTAGCGGGAGCGGGAACAGAAACGCAGTATTTT. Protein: CASSALAGAGTETQYF.

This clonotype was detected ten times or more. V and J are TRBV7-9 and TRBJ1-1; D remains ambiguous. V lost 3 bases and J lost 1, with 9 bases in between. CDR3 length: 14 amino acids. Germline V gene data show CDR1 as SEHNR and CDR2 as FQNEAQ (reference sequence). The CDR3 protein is CASSLSNTNTEAFF. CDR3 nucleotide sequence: TGTGCCAGCAGCTTGAGTAACACGAACACTGAAGCTTTCTTT.

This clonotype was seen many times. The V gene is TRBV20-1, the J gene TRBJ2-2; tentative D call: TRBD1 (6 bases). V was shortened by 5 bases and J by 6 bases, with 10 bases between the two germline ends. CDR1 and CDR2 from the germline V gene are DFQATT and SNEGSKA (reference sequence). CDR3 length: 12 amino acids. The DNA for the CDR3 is TGCAGTGCTCTCAGGGGAGCCGGGGAGCTGTTTTTT. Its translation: CSALRGAGELFF.

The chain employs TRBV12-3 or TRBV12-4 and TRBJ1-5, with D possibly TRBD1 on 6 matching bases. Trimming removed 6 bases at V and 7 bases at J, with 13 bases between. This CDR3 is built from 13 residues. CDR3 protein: CASSYRDRQPQHF. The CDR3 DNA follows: TGTGCCAGCAGCTACAGGGATCGACAGCCCCAGCATTTT.

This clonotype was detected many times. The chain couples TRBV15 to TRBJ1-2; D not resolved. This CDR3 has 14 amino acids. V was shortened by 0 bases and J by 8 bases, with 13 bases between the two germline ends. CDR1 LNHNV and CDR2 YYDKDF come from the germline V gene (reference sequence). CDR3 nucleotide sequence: TGTGCCACCAGCAGAGATAAAGGCCCCGAGGGCTACACCTTC. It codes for CATSRDKGPEGYTF.

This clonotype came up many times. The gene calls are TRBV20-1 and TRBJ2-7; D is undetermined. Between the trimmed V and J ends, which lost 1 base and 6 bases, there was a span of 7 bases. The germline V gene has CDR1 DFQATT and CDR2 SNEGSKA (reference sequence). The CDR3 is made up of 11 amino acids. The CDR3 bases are TGCAGTGCTAGAGGTGGGTCCGAGCAGTACTTC. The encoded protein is CSARGGSEQYF.

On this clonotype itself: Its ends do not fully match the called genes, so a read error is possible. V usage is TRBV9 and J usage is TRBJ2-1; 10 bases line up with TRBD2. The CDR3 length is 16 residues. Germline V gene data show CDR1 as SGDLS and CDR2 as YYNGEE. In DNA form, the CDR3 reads TGTGCCAGCATCGTAGCAGGACTAGCGGTTTACAATGAGCAGTTCTTC. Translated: CASIVAGLAVYNEQFF. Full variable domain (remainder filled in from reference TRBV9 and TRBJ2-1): DSGVTQTPKHLITATGQRVTLRCSPRSGDLSVYWYQQSLDQGLQFLIQYYNGEERAKGNILERFSAQQFPDLHSELNLSSLELGDSALYFCASIVAGLAVYNEQFFGPGTRLTVL.

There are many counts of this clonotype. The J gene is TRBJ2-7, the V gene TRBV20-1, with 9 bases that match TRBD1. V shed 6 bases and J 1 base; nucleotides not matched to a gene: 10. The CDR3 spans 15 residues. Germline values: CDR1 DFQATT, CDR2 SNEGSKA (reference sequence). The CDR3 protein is CSAITGTGNSYEQYF. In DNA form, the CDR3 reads TGCAGTGCAATAACCGGGACAGGGAATTCCTACGAGCAGTACTTC.

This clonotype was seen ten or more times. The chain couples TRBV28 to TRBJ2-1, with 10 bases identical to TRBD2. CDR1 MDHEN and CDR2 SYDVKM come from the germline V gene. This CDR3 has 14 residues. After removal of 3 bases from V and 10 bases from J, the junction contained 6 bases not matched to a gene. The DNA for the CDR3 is TGTGCCAGCAGTTTTGGGACTAGCGCTCGGGAGCAGTTCTTC. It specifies CASSFGTSAREQFF.

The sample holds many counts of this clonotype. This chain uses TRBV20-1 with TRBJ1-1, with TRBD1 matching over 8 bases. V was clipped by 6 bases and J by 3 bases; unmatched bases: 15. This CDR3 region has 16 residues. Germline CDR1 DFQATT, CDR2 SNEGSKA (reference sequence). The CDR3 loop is CSAHFGSRGLHTEAFF. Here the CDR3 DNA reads TGCAGTGCCCATTTTGGATCCAGGGGGCTTCACACTGAAGCTTTCTTT.

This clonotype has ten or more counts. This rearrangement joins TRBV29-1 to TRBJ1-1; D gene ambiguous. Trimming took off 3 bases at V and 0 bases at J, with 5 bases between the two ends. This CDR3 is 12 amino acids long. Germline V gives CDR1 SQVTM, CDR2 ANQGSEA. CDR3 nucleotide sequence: TGCAGCGTTGACGGGTTGAACACTGAAGCTTTCTTT. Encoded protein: CSVDGLNTEAFF.

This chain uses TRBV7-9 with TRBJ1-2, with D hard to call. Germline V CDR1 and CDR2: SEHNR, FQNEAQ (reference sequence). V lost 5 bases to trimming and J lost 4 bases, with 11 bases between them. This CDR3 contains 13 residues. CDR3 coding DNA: TGTGCCAGCAGCCCCGAGAGTCTCTATGGCTACACCTTC. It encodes CASSPESLYGYTF.